Presented here are 20 T cell receptor beta chains from one specimen sequenced in a study of blood T cell repertoires in COVID-19. Some clones are missing from TCRdb's copy, which holds only in-frame ones; the method was immunoSEQ multiplex PCR. This table has approximately 69,000 clones, roughly 80% appearing once. What was sequenced was peripheral blood. The origin of the receptors is an elderly woman with acute or convalescent COVID-19.

This chain joins TRBV11-3 and TRBJ1-1; D might be TRBD1 (5 bases). Trimming pared 3 bases from V and 1 base from J, leaving 6 bases between. From germline, CDR1 is SGHNT and CDR2 YENEEA. This CDR3 is 13 amino acids long. The CDR3: CASSFRENTEAFF. DNA for the CDR3: TGTGCCAGCAGCTTCAGGGAGAACACTGAAGCTTTCTTT.

This clone was recorded a few times. The chain recombines TRBV4-1 with TRBJ1-2; D unclear. With 0 bases removed from V and 7 bases from J, the gap between germline ends came to 9 bases. Germline V gene data show CDR1 as MGHRA and CDR2 as YSYEKL. This CDR3 spans 13 amino acids. CDR3 DNA: TGCGCCAGCAGCCAAGATGCGGTCCGTGGCTACACCTTC. It is translated as CASSQDAVRGYTF.

The gene calls are TRBV23-1 and TRBJ2-3, with D possibly TRBD2 on 6 matching bases. TRBV23-1 is an ORF; its function is uncertain. Trimming shortened V by 4 bases and J by 2 bases, and 22 bases separated the two germline ends. This CDR3 region has 18 residues. For the CDR3, the DNA is TGCGCCAGCAGTCCACCCGGCTTTCGGAGGGCTCCCACAGATACGCAGTATTTT. This gives the protein CASSPPGFRRAPTDTQYF.

The chain recombines TRBV24-1 with TRBJ2-7, with TRBD1 matching 12 bases. V lost 4 bases, J lost 5 bases, and 8 bases stayed unmatched. The CDR3 spans 16 residues. Germline lookup yields CDR1 KGHDR and CDR2 SFDVKD. The CDR3 DNA reads as TGTGCCACCAGTGACCGACGGGACAGGGGGCTAAACGAGCAGTACTTC. Translation gives CATSDRRDRGLNEQYF.

The J gene is TRBJ2-2, the V gene TRBV11-3, with 7 bases lining up with TRBD1. CDR3 length: 17 amino acids. V trimming: 0 bases; J trimming: 5 bases; junction bases outside the gene matches: 9. Germline-derived CDR1 and CDR2 are SGHNT and YENEEA. As DNA, the CDR3 is TGTGCCAGCAGCTTAGAAGACAGGGCGGCGGAAACCGGGGAGCTGTTTTTT. This translates into CASSLEDRAAETGELFF.

The DNA for the CDR3 is TGTGCCAGCAGCGTAGCCCAGGGTTACTCCTACGAGCAGTACTTC. It codes for CASSVAQGYSYEQYF. The rearrangement joins TRBV9 to TRBJ2-7, with D maybe TRBD1 (5 bases). V lost 0 bases and J 0 bases, leaving 10 bases between the germline ends. Germline V gene lookup returns CDR1 SGDLS and CDR2 YYNGEE. There are 15 residues in the CDR3.

The chain recombines TRBV19 with TRBJ2-7; a weak D match, TRBD2 (6 bases). V was trimmed by 3 bases and J by 0 bases, leaving 15 bases between them. Germline V gene data show CDR1 as LNHDA and CDR2 as SQIVND (reference sequence). This CDR3 is built from 16 residues. DNA of the CDR3: TGTGCCAGTAGTATCGGGGCGGGAATGAGCTCCTACGAGCAGTACTTC. It is translated as CASSIGAGMSSYEQYF. The variable domain in full, with the rest retrieved from reference TRBV19 and TRBJ2-7, is DGGITQSPKYLFRKEGQNVTLSCEQNLNHDAMYWYRQDPGQGLRLIYYSQIVNDFQKGDIAEGYSVSREKKESFPLTVTSAQKNPTAFYLCASSIGAGMSSYEQYFGPGTRLTVT.

V usage is TRBV3-1 (or the pseudogene TRBV3-2) and J usage is TRBJ1-1, with 7 bases matching TRBD1. V dropped 5 bases and J dropped 1; count of bases not matched to a gene: 13. The CDR3 is made up of 17 amino acids. In germline, CDR1 is LGHDT, CDR2 YNNKEL (reference sequence). The CDR3 DNA sequence: TGTGCCAGCAGCTTACAAACACCCCGGACAGGGAACACTGAAGCTTTCTTT. Its translation: CASSLQTPRTGNTEAFF.

The rearrangement links TRBV27 to TRBJ1-2, with TRBD1 identical over 10 bases. Germline V gives CDR1 MNHEY, CDR2 SMNVEV (reference sequence). The CDR3 contains 15 residues. V shed 6 bases and J 4 bases; nucleotides not matched to a gene: 8. CDR3 DNA sequence: TGTGCCAGCAGCAGTCCGGGACAGGGGAGCTATGGCTACACCTTC. The encoded protein is CASSSPGQGSYGYTF.

The table lists this clone with a count of one. The chain links TRBV3-1 (or the pseudogene TRBV3-2) to TRBJ1-2, with 7 bases matching TRBD1. Trimming removed 4 bases from V and 8 bases from J; junction bases left unmatched: 16. This CDR3 comprises 16 residues. The germline gives CDR1 LGHDT, CDR2 YNNKEL (reference sequence). The CDR3 DNA sequence: TGTGCCAGCAGCCCGCGGCCTCGAGACAGGGTAGGCGGCTACACCTTC. The encoded protein is CASSPRPRDRVGGYTF.

The rearrangement uses TRBV19 and TRBJ2-1, with TRBD2 identical over 10 bases. Germline lookup yields CDR1 LNHDA and CDR2 SQIVND (reference sequence). Germline trimming cut 5 bases from V and 6 bases from J; bases unmatched to any gene: 13. This CDR3 is 17 amino acids long. The CDR3 protein is CASSPHQRGGRFNEQFF. CDR3 DNA sequence: TGTGCCAGTAGTCCTCACCAGCGGGGGGGCCGTTTCAATGAGCAGTTCTTC.

This rearrangement joins TRBV19 to TRBJ2-1; 8 bases are a match to TRBD2. Germline loops: CDR1 LNHDA, CDR2 SQIVND (reference sequence). After removal of 0 bases from V and 2 bases from J, the junction contained 3 bases not matched to a gene. CDR3 length equals 16 residues. This chain's CDR3 is CASSIDREGAYNEQFF. Here the CDR3 DNA reads TGTGCCAGTAGTATAGACCGGGAGGGGGCCTACAATGAGCAGTTCTTC.

The genes are TRBV11-2 and TRBJ2-7; TRBD1 matches at 7 bases. This CDR3 has 14 residues. V lost 5 bases and J lost 4; bases outside the gene matches: 8. Germline CDR1 and CDR2: SGHAT and FQNNGV. The CDR3 region has the DNA TGTGCCAGCAGCCCAGGGGGTGCCCATTACGAGCAGTACTTC. It translates to CASSPGGAHYEQYF.

This clone was seen ten or more times. V and J are TRBV23-1 and TRBJ2-1, with 10 bases identical to TRBD1. TRBV23-1 is an open reading frame, and its role is uncertain. The CDR3 has 14 residues. Trimming removed 3 bases from V and 8 bases from J; junction bases left unmatched: 4. The CDR3 is CASSHGTGEDEQFF. CDR3 coding DNA: TGCGCCAGCAGTCATGGGACAGGGGAAGATGAGCAGTTCTTC.

CDR3 amino acids: CASSGTGWNSPLHF. The DNA for the CDR3 is TGTGCCAGCAGCGGGACAGGGTGGAATTCACCCCTCCACTTT. V gene TRBV7-9 combines with J gene TRBJ1-6; TRBD1 aligns across 9 bases. The length of the CDR3 is 14 residues. The junction had 3 bases not matched to a gene; V was cut back by 5 bases and J by 7 bases. Germline loops: CDR1 SEHNR, CDR2 FQNEAQ (reference sequence).

The chain recombines TRBV9 with TRBJ2-1; TRBD2 agrees at 8 bases. Germline loops: CDR1 SGDLS, CDR2 YYNGEE. The CDR3 runs 15 residues. J gave up 7 bases and V 0 bases, and 6 bases lay outside the gene matches. The CDR3 sequence: CASSVAGGNINEQFF. In nucleotides, the CDR3 is TGTGCCAGCAGCGTAGCGGGGGGGAACATAAATGAGCAGTTCTTC.

The chain is built from TRBV19 and TRBJ1-5; TRBD1 matches at 12 bases. Germline-derived CDR1 and CDR2 are LNHDA and SQIVND (reference sequence). The CDR3 has 15 residues. V was clipped by 5 bases and J by 6 bases; unmatched bases: 5. CDR3 nucleotides: TGTGCCAGTAGTGGGGGGACAGGGGGCGGTCAGCCCCAGCATTTT. It specifies CASSGGTGGGQPQHF.

This clone was recorded only once. Other DNA sequences from this sample encode an identical CDR3 as well. V gene TRBV12-3 or TRBV12-4 combines with J gene TRBJ1-2; D gene ambiguous. This CDR3 comprises 12 residues. Between the trimmed V and J ends, which lost 3 bases and 2 bases, there was a span of 4 bases. CDR3 residues: CASSFVNYGYTF. DNA of the CDR3: TGTGCCAGCAGTTTCGTAAACTATGGCTACACCTTC.

The chain has TRBV6-2 or TRBV6-3 and TRBJ1-6; D unclear. The CDR3 is made up of 14 amino acids. Trimming took 4 bases from V and 3 from J, leaving 7 bases between them. In germline, CDR1 is MNHEY, CDR2 SVGEGT. The CDR3 sequence is CASSLRDYNSPLHF. The CDR3 DNA sequence: TGTGCCAGCAGTTTACGAGACTATAATTCACCCCTCCACTTT.

The chain combines TRBV6-5 with TRBJ1-6, with D tentatively TRBD1 (5 bases). CDR3 length: 12 residues. CDR1 and CDR2 (germline): MNHEY, SVGAGI. The V end was cut by 7 bases, the J end by 12 bases, with 13 bases between. CDR3 bases: TGTGCCAGCATACAGGCACCCGGACCCCTCCACTTT. As protein: CASIQAPGPLHF.